This entry describes one T cell receptor beta chain. This sample is part of a study of blood T cell repertoires in COVID-19. Study-wide context: There were acute and convalescent COVID-19 samples, and they came from the United States, Italy and Spain. PBMCs, B-cell-depleted T cells, or T cells provided the cDNA or gDNA that made up the material.

Under the authors' procedure: Quantification of nucleated cells was approximated via reference gene primer amplification. Only in-frame clones appear in the TCRdb table, and some are missing; sequencing was by immunoSEQ multiplex PCR. V and J calls and clone size are copied from that table; D and trimming were computed from the DNA. The sample has 45,000 to 60,000 clones, about 81% seen once. The clonotype comes from a man over 45 with acute or convalescent COVID-19. The sequenced sample was peripheral blood.

CDR3 nucleotide sequence: TGTGCCAGCAGTGGGACAGTGGCCTATGGCTACACCTTC. It encodes CASSGTVAYGYTF. The chain recombines TRBV2 with TRBJ1-2; D perhaps matches TRBD1 (6 bases). The CDR3 sequence is 13 residues long. The V end was cut by 4 bases, the J end by 4 bases, with 10 bases between. Germline V gene sequence: CDR1 SNHLY, CDR2 FYNNEI.